Listed below are T cell receptor beta chains from one sample, sequenced in a study of T cells in Graves' hyperthyroidism and ophthalmopathy. From the multiplex PCR reads, TCRdb called clonotypes with MiXCR, one entry per CDR3 protein. The profile shows hundreds of thousands of distinct CDR3 sequences, 14% to 15% of them singletons. The sample was blood. These receptors were collected from a woman between 40 and 50 years old with Graves' ophthalmopathy. CDR3s include the opening cysteine and the closing phenylalanine or tryptophan. Fields, in order: CDR3 length, clone size, D gene, V gene, J gene, CDR3 protein, CDR3 DNA. D genes are given only for firm matches. Clone size, where shown, is once, few, many, or a class for clones that have expanded.

>15|many|NA|TRBV4-2|TRBJ2-5
CASSQDPAGGETQYF
TGTGCCAGCAGCCAAGATCCGGCGGGTGGAGAGACCCAGTACTTC
>15|many|TRBD1|TRBV20-1|TRBJ2-7
CSAREPGTGLYEQYF
TGCAGTGCTAGAGAACCCGGGACAGGGCTCTACGAGCAGTACTTC
>14|many|NA|TRBV19|TRBJ1-2
CASRARERDYGYTF
TGTGCCAGTAGGGCGAGGGAGAGGGATTACGGCTACACCTTC
>13|many|NA|TRBV19|TRBJ1-1
CASSEENWTEAFF
TGTGCCAGTAGTGAAGAGAATTGGACTGAAGCTTTCTTT
>14|many|NA|TRBV24-1|TRBJ2-5
CATRKIRDQGTQYF
TGTGCCACCAGGAAAATCAGAGATCAAGGGACCCAGTACTTC
>16|many|NA|TRBV5-1|TRBJ1-1
CASSYTPDRLGTEAFF
TGCGCCAGCAGTTATACCCCGGACAGATTAGGCACTGAAGCTTTCTTT
>16|many|NA|TRBV6-1|TRBJ1-1
CASRRGVGSRYTEAFF
TGTGCCAGCAGGAGGGGAGTAGGTTCCAGGTACACTGAAGCTTTCTTT
>13|NA|NA|TRBV24-1|TRBJ2-5
CATSDSPEETQYF
TGTGCCACCAGTGATTCCCCGGAAGAGACCCAGTACTTC
>18|NA|TRBD1|TRBV11-1|TRBJ2-2
CASSSSRQTGARTGELFF
TGTGCCAGCAGCTCCAGTCGGCAGACAGGGGCGAGGACCGGGGAGCTGTTTTTT
>13|many|NA|TRBV28|TRBJ1-1
CASNPQMNTEAFF
TGTGCCAGCAATCCTCAGATGAACACTGAAGCTTTCTTT